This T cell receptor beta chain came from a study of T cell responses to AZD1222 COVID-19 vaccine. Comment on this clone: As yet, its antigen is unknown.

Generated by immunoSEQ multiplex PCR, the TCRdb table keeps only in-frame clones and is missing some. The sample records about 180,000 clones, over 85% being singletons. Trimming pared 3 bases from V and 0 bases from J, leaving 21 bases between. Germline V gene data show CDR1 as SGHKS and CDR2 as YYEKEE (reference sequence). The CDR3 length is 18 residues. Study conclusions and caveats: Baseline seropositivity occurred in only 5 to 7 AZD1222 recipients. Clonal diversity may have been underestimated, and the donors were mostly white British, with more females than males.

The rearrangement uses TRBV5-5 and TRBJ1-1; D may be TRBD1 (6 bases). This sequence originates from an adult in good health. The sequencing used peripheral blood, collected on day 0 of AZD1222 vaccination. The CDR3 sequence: CASSWGWVTGGMNTEAFF. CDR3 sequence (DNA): TGTGCCAGCAGCTGGGGATGGGTGACAGGAGGGATGAACACTGAAGCTTTCTTT.